This TCR beta chain came from a study of T cells in Graves' hyperthyroidism and ophthalmopathy. Study-level information: Pretreatment peripheral blood was obtained at initial diagnosis. Whole-study findings and limits: Ophthalmopathy was told apart from stable hyperthyroidism by a 13 V-J model.

Germline V lookup: CDR1 SEHNR, CDR2 FQNEAQ (reference sequence). The CDR3 is 15 amino acids. V lost 2 bases and J lost 3, with 13 bases in between. Researchers barred patients who had uncontrolled infection, other autoimmune disease, pregnancy or lactation. The PBMCs studied were ones that came from roughly 9.1 ml fresh peripheral blood. Ten or more counts support this clonotype. What it binds is not known. Amplified TCR beta CDR3 regions derived from RNA transcripts. The TCR CDR3 was amplified in a first-round RT-PCR using the HTBI primer set. Using its own MiXCR run on the multiplex PCR reads, TCRdb lists one record per CDR3 protein. The sample holds roughly 700,000 distinct CDR3 sequences, 35% seen once.

This TCR derives from a woman between 35 and 50 years old with Graves' hyperthyroidism. The V call is TRBV7-9, the J call TRBJ1-2, with D maybe TRBD1 (5 bases). Input material: blood. The CDR3 is CASSLRGREYYGYTF. The CDR3 DNA is TGTGCCAGCAGCTTACGCGGCAGGGAATACTATGGCTACACCTTC.